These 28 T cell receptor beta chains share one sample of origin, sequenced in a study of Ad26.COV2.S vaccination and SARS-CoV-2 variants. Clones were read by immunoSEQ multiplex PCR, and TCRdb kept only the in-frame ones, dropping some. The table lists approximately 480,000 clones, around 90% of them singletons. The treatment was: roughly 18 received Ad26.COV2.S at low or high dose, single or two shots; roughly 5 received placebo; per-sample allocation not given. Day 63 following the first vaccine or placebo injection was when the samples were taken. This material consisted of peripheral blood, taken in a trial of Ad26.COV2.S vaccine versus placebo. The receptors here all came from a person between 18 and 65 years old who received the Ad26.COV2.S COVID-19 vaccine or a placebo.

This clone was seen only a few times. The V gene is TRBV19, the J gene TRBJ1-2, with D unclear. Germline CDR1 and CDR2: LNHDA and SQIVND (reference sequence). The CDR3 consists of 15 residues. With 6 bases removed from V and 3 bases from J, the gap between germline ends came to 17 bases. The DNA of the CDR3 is TGTGCCAGTAGCCCTGAGTCCCGGTGGGACTATGGCTACACCTTC. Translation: CASSPESRWDYGYTF.

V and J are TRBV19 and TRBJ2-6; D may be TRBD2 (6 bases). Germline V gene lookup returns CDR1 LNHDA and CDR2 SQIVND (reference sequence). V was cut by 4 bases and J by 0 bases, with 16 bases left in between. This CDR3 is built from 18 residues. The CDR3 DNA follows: TGTGCCAGTAGTACCACCGGGACTCGCAGCTCTGGGGCCAACGTCCTGACTTTC. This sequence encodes CASSTTGTRSSGANVLTF.

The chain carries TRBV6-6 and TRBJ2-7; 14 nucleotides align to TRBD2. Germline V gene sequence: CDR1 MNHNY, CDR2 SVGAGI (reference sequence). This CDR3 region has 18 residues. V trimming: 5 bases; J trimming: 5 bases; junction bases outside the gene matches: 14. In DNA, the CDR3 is TGTGCCAGCAGTCGCTGGACTAGCGGGAGGACAATCGGGAACGAGCAGTACTTC. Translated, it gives CASSRWTSGRTIGNEQYF.

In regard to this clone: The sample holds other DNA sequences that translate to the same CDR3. The CDR3 spells CASSSGVNEQFF. CDR3 in DNA: TGTGCCAGCAGCTCGGGAGTCAATGAGCAGTTCTTC. The genes are TRBV6-6 and TRBJ2-1; D might be TRBD2 (6 bases). The ends were cut back, 6 bases at V and 6 bases at J, with 9 bases in the middle. This CDR3 spans 12 amino acids. Germline CDR1 is MNHNY and CDR2 is SVGAGI (reference sequence).

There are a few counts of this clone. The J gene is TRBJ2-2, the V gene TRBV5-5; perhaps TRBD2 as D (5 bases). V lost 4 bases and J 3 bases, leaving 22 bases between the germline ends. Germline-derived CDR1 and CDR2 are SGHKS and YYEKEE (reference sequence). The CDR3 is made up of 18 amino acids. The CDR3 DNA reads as TGTGCCAGCAGCGTGGATGAGGGATTTCATGCGGACACCGGGGAGCTGTTTTTT. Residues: CASSVDEGFHADTGELFF.

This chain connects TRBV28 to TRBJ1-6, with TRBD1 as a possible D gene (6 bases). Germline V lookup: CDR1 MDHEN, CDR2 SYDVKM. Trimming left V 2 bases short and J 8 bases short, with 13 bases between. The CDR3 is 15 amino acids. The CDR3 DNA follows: TGTGCCAGCAGTTTAGAACAGGGTGGTTATTCACCCCTCCACTTT. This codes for CASSLEQGGYSPLHF. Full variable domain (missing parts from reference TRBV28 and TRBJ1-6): DVKVTQSSRYLVKRTGEKVFLECVQDMDHENMFWYRQDPGLGLRLIYFSYDVKMKEKGDIPEGYSVSREKKERFSLILESASTNQTSMYLCASSLEQGGYSPLHFGNGTRLTVT.

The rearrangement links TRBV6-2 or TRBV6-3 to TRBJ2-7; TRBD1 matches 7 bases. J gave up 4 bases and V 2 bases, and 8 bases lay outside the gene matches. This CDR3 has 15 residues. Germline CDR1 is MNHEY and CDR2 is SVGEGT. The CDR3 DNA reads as TGTGCCAGCAGTTACGGAGTTACGACAGGGTACGAGCAGTACTTC. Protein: CASSYGVTTGYEQYF.

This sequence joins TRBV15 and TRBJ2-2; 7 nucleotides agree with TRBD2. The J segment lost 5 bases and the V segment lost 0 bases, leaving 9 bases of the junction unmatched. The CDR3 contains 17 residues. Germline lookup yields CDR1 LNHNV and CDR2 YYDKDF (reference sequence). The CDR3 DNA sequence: TGTGCCACCAGCAGAGAAGACGGACTAGTAATTACCGGGGAGCTGTTTTTT. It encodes CATSREDGLVITGELFF.

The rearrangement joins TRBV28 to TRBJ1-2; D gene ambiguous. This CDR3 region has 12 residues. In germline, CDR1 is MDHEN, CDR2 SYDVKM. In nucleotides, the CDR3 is TGTGCGTTGGGGAGTGGGTTGAGGGGCTACACCTTC. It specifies CALGSGLRGYTF.

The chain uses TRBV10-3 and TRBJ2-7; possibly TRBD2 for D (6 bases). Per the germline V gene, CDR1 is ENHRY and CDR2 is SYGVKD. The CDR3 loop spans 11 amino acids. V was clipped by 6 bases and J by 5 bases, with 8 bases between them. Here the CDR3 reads CAISASDEQYF. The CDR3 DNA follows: TGTGCCATCAGCGCTAGCGACGAGCAGTACTTC.

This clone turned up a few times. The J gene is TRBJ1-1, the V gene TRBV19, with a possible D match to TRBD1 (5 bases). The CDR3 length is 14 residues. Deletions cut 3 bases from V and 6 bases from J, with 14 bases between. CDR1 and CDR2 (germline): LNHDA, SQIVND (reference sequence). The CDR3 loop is CASSMRRGEAEAFF. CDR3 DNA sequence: TGTGCCAGTAGTATGCGGCGGGGCGAGGCTGAAGCTTTCTTT.

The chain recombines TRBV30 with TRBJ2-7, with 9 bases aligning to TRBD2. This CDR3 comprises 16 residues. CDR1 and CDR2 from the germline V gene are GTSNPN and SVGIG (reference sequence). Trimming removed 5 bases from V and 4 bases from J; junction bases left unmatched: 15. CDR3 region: CAWEGSGSPVLYEQYF. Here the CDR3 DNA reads TGTGCCTGGGAGGGTAGCGGGAGTCCGGTCCTATACGAGCAGTACTTC.

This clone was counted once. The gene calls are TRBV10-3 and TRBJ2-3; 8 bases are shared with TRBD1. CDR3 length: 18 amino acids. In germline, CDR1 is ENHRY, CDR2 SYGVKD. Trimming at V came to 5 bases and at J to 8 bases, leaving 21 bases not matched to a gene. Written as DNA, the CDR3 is TGTGCCATCAGTCAGTTGTTAGCCCAGGGGGCCCCAGGCGGTACGCAGTATTTT. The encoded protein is CAISQLLAQGAPGGTQYF.

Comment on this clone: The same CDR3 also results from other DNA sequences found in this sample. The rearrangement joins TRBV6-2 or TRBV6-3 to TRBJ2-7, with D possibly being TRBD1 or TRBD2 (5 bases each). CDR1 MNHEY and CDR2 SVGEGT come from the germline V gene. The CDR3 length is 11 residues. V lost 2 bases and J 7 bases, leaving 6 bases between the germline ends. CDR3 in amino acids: CASSYGGEQYF. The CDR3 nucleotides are TGTGCCAGCAGTTACGGGGGTGAGCAGTACTTC.

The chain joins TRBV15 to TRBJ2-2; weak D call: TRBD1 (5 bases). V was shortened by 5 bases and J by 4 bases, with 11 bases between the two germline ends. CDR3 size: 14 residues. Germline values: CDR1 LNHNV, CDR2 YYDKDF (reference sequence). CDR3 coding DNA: TGTGCCACCAGCGGGCAGGGCAGCACCGGGGAGCTGTTTTTT. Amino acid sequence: CATSGQGSTGELFF.

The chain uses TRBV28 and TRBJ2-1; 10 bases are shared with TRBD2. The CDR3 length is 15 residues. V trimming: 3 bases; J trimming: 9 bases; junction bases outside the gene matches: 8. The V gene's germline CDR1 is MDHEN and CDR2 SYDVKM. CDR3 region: CASSFGLAGVGEQFF. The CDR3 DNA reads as TGTGCCAGCAGTTTCGGGCTAGCGGGAGTCGGTGAGCAGTTCTTC.

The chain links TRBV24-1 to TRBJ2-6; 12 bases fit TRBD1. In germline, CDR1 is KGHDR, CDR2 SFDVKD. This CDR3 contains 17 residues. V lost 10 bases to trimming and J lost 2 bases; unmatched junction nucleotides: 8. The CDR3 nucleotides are TGTGCCACTTCGGCCGGGACAGGGGGCGCTGGGGCCAACGTCCTGACTTTC. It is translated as CATSAGTGGAGANVLTF.

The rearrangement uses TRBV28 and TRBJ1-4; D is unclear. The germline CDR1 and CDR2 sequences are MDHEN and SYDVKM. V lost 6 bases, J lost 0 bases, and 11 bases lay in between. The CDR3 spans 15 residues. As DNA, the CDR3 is TGTGCCAGCAGCACCGTGGGGACAACTAATGAAAAACTGTTTTTT. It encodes CASSTVGTTNEKLFF.

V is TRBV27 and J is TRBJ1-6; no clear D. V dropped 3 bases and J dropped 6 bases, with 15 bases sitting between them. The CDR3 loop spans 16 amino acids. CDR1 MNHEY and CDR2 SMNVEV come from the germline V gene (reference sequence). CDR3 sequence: CASSFAAGGRNSPLHF. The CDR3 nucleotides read TGTGCCAGCAGTTTCGCCGCGGGAGGCCGTAATTCACCCCTCCACTTT.

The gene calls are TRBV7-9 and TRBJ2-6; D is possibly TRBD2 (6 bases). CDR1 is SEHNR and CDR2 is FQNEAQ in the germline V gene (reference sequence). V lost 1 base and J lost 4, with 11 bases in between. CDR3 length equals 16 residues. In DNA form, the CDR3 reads TGTGCCAGCAGCTTAGTTGGGGGGACCGGGGCCAACGTCCTGACTTTC. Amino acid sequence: CASSLVGGTGANVLTF.

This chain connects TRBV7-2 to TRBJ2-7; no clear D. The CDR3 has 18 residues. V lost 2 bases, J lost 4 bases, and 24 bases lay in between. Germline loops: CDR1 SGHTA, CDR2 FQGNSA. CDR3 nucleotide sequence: TGTGCCAGCAGCTTAAGGCCCCATCAGGTGAATTTGGGATACGAGCAGTACTTC. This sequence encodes CASSLRPHQVNLGYEQYF.

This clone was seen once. CDR3 protein: CASRMTVADTQYF. The CDR3, as DNA: TGTGCCAGCAGGATGACAGTGGCGGATACGCAGTATTTT. The genes are TRBV28 and TRBJ2-3; D might be TRBD1 (5 bases). Germline V gene lookup returns CDR1 MDHEN and CDR2 SYDVKM. The V end was cut by 6 bases, the J end by 6 bases, with 13 bases between. The CDR3 length is 13 residues.

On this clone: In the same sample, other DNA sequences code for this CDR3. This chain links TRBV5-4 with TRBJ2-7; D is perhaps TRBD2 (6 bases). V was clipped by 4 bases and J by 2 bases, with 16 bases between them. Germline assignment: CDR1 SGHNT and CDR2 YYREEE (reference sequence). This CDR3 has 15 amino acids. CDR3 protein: CASSLGLGTTYEQYF. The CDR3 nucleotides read TGTGCCAGCAGCCTGGGACTGGGTACCACCTACGAGCAGTACTTC.

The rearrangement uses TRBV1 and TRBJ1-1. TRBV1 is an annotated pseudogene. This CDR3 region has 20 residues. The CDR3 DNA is TGCACCAGCAGCCAAGAGAAGGGTTTGGAGGGAAGCGTTTCTGGCACTGAAGCTTTCTTT. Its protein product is CTSSQEKGLEGSVSGTEAFF.

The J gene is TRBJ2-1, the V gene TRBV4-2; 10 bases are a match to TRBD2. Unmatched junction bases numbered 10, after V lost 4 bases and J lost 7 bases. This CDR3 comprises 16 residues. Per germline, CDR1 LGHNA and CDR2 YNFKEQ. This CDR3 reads CASSRTASGSFNEQFF. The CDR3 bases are TGTGCCAGCAGCCGAACGGCTAGCGGGAGTTTTAATGAGCAGTTCTTC.

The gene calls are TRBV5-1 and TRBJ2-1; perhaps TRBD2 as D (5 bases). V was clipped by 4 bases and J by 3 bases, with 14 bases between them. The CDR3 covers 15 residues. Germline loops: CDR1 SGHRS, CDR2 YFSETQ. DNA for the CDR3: TGCGCCAGCAGCCTAGACGGACTCAGCTACAATGAGCAGTTCTTC. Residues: CASSLDGLSYNEQFF. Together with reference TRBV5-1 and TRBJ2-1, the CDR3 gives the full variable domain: KAGVTQTPRYLIKTRGQQVTLSCSPISGHRSVSWYQQTPGQGLQFLFEYFSETQRNKGNFPGRFSGRQFSNSRSEMNVSTLELGDSALYLCASSLDGLSYNEQFFGPGTRLTVL.

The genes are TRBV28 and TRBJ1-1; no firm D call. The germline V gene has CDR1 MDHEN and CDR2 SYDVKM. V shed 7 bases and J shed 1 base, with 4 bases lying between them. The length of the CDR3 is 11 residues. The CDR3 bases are TGTGCCAGCATGGCGAACACTGAAGCTTTCTTT. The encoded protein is CASMANTEAFF.

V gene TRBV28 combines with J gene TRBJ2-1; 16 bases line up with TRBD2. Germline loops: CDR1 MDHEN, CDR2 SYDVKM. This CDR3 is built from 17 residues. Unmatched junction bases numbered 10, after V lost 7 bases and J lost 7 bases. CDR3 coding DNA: TGTGCCAGCACCCCCCTAAAGGGACTAGCGGGGGGGAATGAGCAGTTCTTC. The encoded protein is CASTPLKGLAGGNEQFF.